These 32 T cell receptor beta chains were all obtained from the same sample, sequenced in a study of blood T cells in healthy people across ages. Then a second PCR, running roughly 7 to 11 cycles, was carried out with a sample-barcoded 5' primer and a J-beta primer mix. MiXCR, run by TCRdb on the 5' RACE reads, gives a single entry per CDR3 protein. The sample includes under 1,100,000 distinct CDR3 sequences, approximately 26% seen only once; the top ten take around 0.75%. These sequences were also reported in another study, on T cells of mothers and their children.

The source material was blood. Receptors were obtained from a girl aged 2-15 years in good health.

J is TRBJ2-3 and V is TRBV4-1, with D possibly called TRBD1 or TRBD2 (5 bases each). This CDR3 has 17 residues. Trimming removed 4 bases at V and 2 bases at J, with 19 bases between. Germline V gene sequence: CDR1 MGHRA, CDR2 YSYEKL. DNA for the CDR3: TGCGCCAGCAGCCCTCTGGGGCTAGCTTTCTACACAGATACGCAGTATTTT. Amino acid sequence: CASSPLGLAFYTDTQYF.

The gene calls are TRBV7-9 and TRBJ2-7, with 10 bases that match TRBD2. Germline CDR1 is SEHNR and CDR2 is FQNEAQ (reference sequence). J gave up 3 bases and V 3 bases, and 14 bases lay outside the gene matches. CDR3 length: 18 residues. The CDR3 sequence: CASSFPSTGTSEYYEQYF. The CDR3 DNA is TGTGCCAGCAGCTTTCCCTCCACCGGGACTAGCGAATACTACGAGCAGTACTTC. Together with reference TRBV7-9 and TRBJ2-7, the CDR3 gives the full variable domain: DTGVSQNPRHKITKRGQNVTFRCDPISEHNRLYWYRQTLGQGPEFLTYFQNEAQLEKSRLLSDRFSAERPKGSFSTLEIQRTEQGDSAMYLCASSFPSTGTSEYYEQYFGPGTRLTVT.

With respect to this clonotype: Mismatch with germline at one junction end may stem from a read error. The V and J genes are TRBV5-1 and TRBJ2-7, with D uncertain. The CDR3 extends over 15 amino acids. Germline V gene data show CDR1 as SGHRS and CDR2 as YFSETQ. In DNA, the CDR3 is TGCGCCAGCAGCTTCATGGAGACCCGATCGGCCGAGCGGTACTTC. It is translated as CASSFMETRSAERYF.

J is TRBJ1-2 and V is TRBV11-2; the match to TRBD1 covers 11 bases. This CDR3 has 13 residues. The ends lost 5 bases at V and 8 bases at J; junction bases unmatched: 4. CDR1 SGHAT and CDR2 FQNNGV come from the germline V gene. CDR3 coding DNA: TGTGCCAGCAGCCCGGGACAGGGGGAAGGCTACACCTTC. Its translation: CASSPGQGEGYTF.

This chain connects TRBV12-3 or TRBV12-4 to TRBJ1-4, with D maybe TRBD1 (6 bases). The CDR3 is 14 amino acids. V was cut by 3 bases and J by 8 bases, with 13 bases left in between. CDR3 protein: CASSFGRGGEKLFF. For the CDR3, the DNA is TGTGCCAGCAGTTTCGGCAGGGGAGGGGAAAAACTGTTTTTT.

The chain uses TRBV5-6 and TRBJ2-2, with unresolved D. The germline V and J ends were trimmed by 3 bases and 5 bases, with 11 bases remaining between them. CDR1 is SGHDT and CDR2 is YYEEEE in the germline V gene. This CDR3 has 14 amino acids. In DNA, the CDR3 is TGTGCCAGCAGCTCGAGGACCCAAACCGGGGAGCTGTTTTTT. Amino acids: CASSSRTQTGELFF.

V usage is TRBV2 and J usage is TRBJ2-5; possible D gene TRBD1, 6 bases. TRBJ2-7 explains the end of the DNA better; the J call may be wrong. Germline lookup yields CDR1 SNHLY and CDR2 FYNNEI. The CDR3 extends over 16 amino acids. The DNA of the CDR3 is TGTGCCAGCAGTGAATCAATGGACAGCGGCACCTACGAGCAGTACTTC. Encoded protein: CASSESMDSGTYEQYF.

The chain recombines TRBV29-1 with TRBJ2-5; D unresolved. Per the germline V gene, CDR1 is SQVTM and CDR2 is ANQGSEA. V was pared by 4 bases and J by 2 bases, with 11 bases between. This CDR3 region has 13 residues. In nucleotides, the CDR3 is TGCAGCGTTGGGGGTGTTGGACAAGAGACCCAGTACTTC. It codes for CSVGGVGQETQYF.

This chain connects TRBV5-1 to TRBJ2-5; D is perhaps TRBD2 (6 bases). The CDR3 consists of 16 residues. V was cut by 5 bases and J by 4 bases, with 21 bases left in between. Germline V lookup: CDR1 SGHRS, CDR2 YFSETQ. The CDR3 region is CASRYIYSSEGETQYF. In DNA form, the CDR3 reads TGCGCCAGCAGGTATATCTATAGCTCGGAGGGAGAGACCCAGTACTTC.

The genes are TRBV6-1 and TRBJ2-3, with 8 bases lining up with TRBD2. This CDR3 has 16 residues. The V gene end was trimmed by 4 bases and the J gene end by 4 bases; junction bases not matched to a gene: 10. The germline V gene encodes CDR1 MNHNS and CDR2 SASEGT. The CDR3 DNA is TGTGCCAGCAGTGTAACGGGGGGGGGCTTGCCAGATACGCAGTATTTT. Translating gives CASSVTGGGLPDTQYF.

This clonotype was found a few times. The rearrangement uses TRBV7-2 and TRBJ1-1; D remains unclear. V dropped 7 bases and J dropped 10 bases, with 16 bases sitting between them. There are 12 residues in the CDR3. Germline V CDR1 and CDR2: SGHTA, FQGNSA. In DNA form, the CDR3 reads TGTGCCAGCACCACCGCTTTGGAAGGAGCTTTCTTT. It codes for CASTTALEGAFF.

This chain connects TRBV5-1 to TRBJ2-5, with D perhaps assigned TRBD1 or TRBD2 (6 bases each). V lost 10 bases to trimming and J lost 3 bases, with 13 bases between them. The germline gives CDR1 SGHRS, CDR2 YFSETQ. The length of the CDR3 is 12 residues. The CDR3 DNA sequence: TGCGCCGGCGGGGCAGGGGAAGAGACCCAGTACTTC. This translates into CAGGAGEETQYF. The full variable domain, with the rest looked up from reference TRBV5-1 and TRBJ2-5, is KAGVTQTPRYLIKTRGQQVTLSCSPISGHRSVSWYQQTPGQGLQFLFEYFSETQRNKGNFPGRFSGRQFSNSRSEMNVSTLELGDSALYLCAGGAGEETQYFGPGTRLLVL.

This clonotype was observed a few times. The chain couples TRBV20-1 to TRBJ2-5, with D possibly called TRBD1 or TRBD2 (5 bases each). The last part of the DNA fits TRBJ2-7 better; the J call may be wrong. The V gene's germline CDR1 is DFQATT and CDR2 SNEGSKA (reference sequence). This CDR3 comprises 17 residues. The CDR3 sequence: CSAMSPTRWGSEVEQYF. In DNA, the CDR3 is TGCAGTGCCATGAGTCCCACAAGGTGGGGGAGTGAGGTCGAGCAGTACTTC.

This chain links TRBV29-1 with TRBJ2-1; no definite D call. Trimming shortened V by 2 bases and J by 3 bases, and 11 bases separated the two germline ends. This CDR3 spans 14 amino acids. Germline CDR1 is SQVTM and CDR2 is ANQGSEA. This CDR3 is CSVEKWSFYNEQFF. CDR3 DNA: TGCAGCGTTGAAAAATGGAGTTTCTACAATGAGCAGTTCTTC.

This rearrangement joins TRBV20-1 to TRBJ1-1, with D perhaps TRBD1 (6 bases). Germline lookup yields CDR1 DFQATT and CDR2 SNEGSKA (reference sequence). The CDR3 consists of 12 residues. The V gene lost 6 bases and the J gene lost 7 bases, with 15 bases spanning the gap. CDR3 sequence reads: CSASPLQGEAFF. In DNA form, the CDR3 reads TGCAGTGCCTCCCCGTTACAGGGTGAAGCTTTCTTT.

The rearrangement links TRBV6-5 to TRBJ1-2, with 7 bases matching TRBD1. The CDR3 covers 15 residues. Germline trimming cut 2 bases from V and 6 bases from J; bases unmatched to any gene: 9. The germline V gene has CDR1 MNHEY and CDR2 SVGAGI. CDR3 in DNA: TGTGCCAGCAGTTACGAGCACAGGGGTGTACATGGCTACACCTTC. Its translation is CASSYEHRGVHGYTF.

The V and J genes are TRBV29-1 and TRBJ1-2; possibly TRBD1 for D (5 bases). Germline V gene data show CDR1 as SQVTM and CDR2 as ANQGSEA. This CDR3 contains 11 residues. The CDR3, as DNA: TGCGGATCCGACGGGGCTCGTGGCTACACCTTC. As protein: CGSDGARGYTF.

This clonotype was seen more than once but under ten times. The chain employs TRBV7-6 and TRBJ2-6, with TRBD1 matching 8 bases. Germline V gene data show CDR1 as SGHVS and CDR2 as FNYEAQ. There are 18 residues in the CDR3. V lost 0 bases to trimming and J lost 4 bases; unmatched junction nucleotides: 8. CDR3 protein: CASSLASTGELGANVLTF. The DNA for the CDR3 is TGTGCCAGCAGCTTAGCGTCGACAGGGGAGTTAGGGGCCAACGTCCTGACTTTC. The entire variable domain, with the rest obtained from reference TRBV7-6 and TRBJ2-6, is as follows: GAGVSQSPRYKVTKRGQDVALRCDPISGHVSLYWYRQALGQGPEFLTYFNYEAQQDKSGLPNDRFSAERPEGSISTLTIQRTEQRDSAMYRCASSLASTGELGANVLTFGAGSRLTVL.

V gene TRBV12-5 combines with J gene TRBJ2-5; 8 bases align to TRBD1. Near its end, the DNA agrees better with TRBJ2-1, so the J call may be wrong. The CDR3 consists of 13 residues. The germline V gene encodes CDR1 LGHNT and CDR2 FRNRAP. The DNA for the CDR3 is TGTGCTAGTGGGCCCCCGACAGGGGTTGAGCAGTTCTTC. Its protein is CASGPPTGVEQFF.

V and J are TRBV13 and TRBJ2-3; D uncertain. The V and J ends lost 2 bases and 2 bases respectively, with 14 bases between them. This CDR3 region has 16 residues. Germline assignment: CDR1 PRHDT and CDR2 FYEKMQ (reference sequence). The CDR3 nucleotides are TGTGCCAGCAGCTTAAGGCCACTAAAATCCACAGATACGCAGTATTTT. Protein sequence: CASSLRPLKSTDTQYF. The full variable domain, rest sourced from reference TRBV13 and TRBJ2-3, is AAGVIQSPRHLIKEKRETATLKCYPIPRHDTVYWYQQGPGQDPQFLISFYEKMQSDKGSIPDRFSAQQFSDYHSELNMSSLELGDSALYFCASSLRPLKSTDTQYFGPGTRLTVL.

This clonotype was seen a few times. The genes are TRBV14 and TRBJ1-6; D is undetermined. The ends were cut back, 1 base at V and 10 bases at J, with 23 bases in the middle. Germline V gives CDR1 SGHDN, CDR2 FVKESK. This CDR3 comprises 18 residues. This CDR3 reads CASSQGSGSDILNSPLHF. The DNA of the CDR3 is TGTGCCAGCAGCCAAGGGTCGGGGTCGGATATCCTAAACTCACCCCTCCACTTT.

In this sample, this clonotype turned up a few times. The rearrangement links TRBV20-1 to TRBJ2-1, with no clear D. This CDR3 is 14 amino acids long. CDR1 is DFQATT, CDR2 SNEGSKA, per germline (reference sequence). V lost 3 bases, J lost 0 bases, and 9 bases lay in between. The CDR3 bases are TGCAGTGCTAGGGCTCTTAGCTCCTACAATGAGCAGTTCTTC. Translated, it gives CSARALSSYNEQFF.

This clonotype has a handful of counts. The chain joins TRBV20-1 to TRBJ2-5; D not certain. The CDR3 is made up of 13 amino acids. Germline V lookup: CDR1 DFQATT, CDR2 SNEGSKA (reference sequence). The CDR3 is CSAIETDQETQYF. CDR3 in DNA: TGCAGCGCAATTGAAACGGACCAAGAGACCCAGTACTTC.

V gene TRBV6-6 combines with J gene TRBJ1-4; unclear D gene. This CDR3 has 15 residues. Trimming left V 5 bases short and J 6 bases short, with 16 bases between. From germline, CDR1 is MNHNY and CDR2 SVGAGI (reference sequence). The CDR3 loop reads CASSTSGTAYEKLFF. As DNA, the CDR3 is TGTGCCAGCAGTACATCCGGAACGGCATATGAAAAACTGTTTTTT.

The chain has TRBV9 and TRBJ2-2, with D perhaps being TRBD1 or TRBD2 (7 bases each). CDR1 and CDR2 (germline): SGDLS, YYNGEE. The CDR3 runs 17 residues. V lost 0 bases to trimming and J lost 5 bases, with 17 bases between them. The CDR3 DNA is TGTGCCAGCAGCGTAGGGGGGGGGACAGTACCGACCGGGGAGCTGTTTTTT. Protein: CASSVGGGTVPTGELFF.

J is TRBJ2-1 and V is TRBV29-1; tentatively, D is TRBD2 (6 bases). The CDR3 covers 17 residues. The V gene's germline CDR1 is SQVTM and CDR2 ANQGSEA. V lost 6 bases, J lost 5 bases, and 26 bases lay in between. The CDR3 loop is CSVYARDSHKLNNEQFF. The DNA of the CDR3 is TGCAGCGTATACGCCCGGGACTCCCACAAACTAAACAATGAGCAGTTCTTC.

This clonotype was recorded a few times. V is TRBV6-1 and J is TRBJ2-2; 9 bases line up with TRBD2. Per the germline V gene, CDR1 is MNHNS and CDR2 is SASEGT. The J segment lost 6 bases and the V segment lost 1 base, leaving 6 bases of the junction unmatched. The CDR3 consists of 16 residues. CDR3 coding DNA: TGTGCCAGCAGTGAAGAGTTTAGCGGGAGATCCGGGGAGCTGTTTTTT. Protein sequence: CASSEEFSGRSGELFF.

The V gene is TRBV4-1, the J gene TRBJ1-2, with 8 bases matching TRBD1. V was pared by 2 bases and J by 2 bases, with 10 bases of the junction left unmatched. Germline loops: CDR1 MGHRA, CDR2 YSYEKL. The CDR3 spans 17 residues. The chain's CDR3 is CASSQPGGMLGNYGYTF. CDR3 nucleotide sequence: TGCGCCAGCAGCCAACCAGGGGGCATGTTGGGAAACTATGGCTACACCTTC.

This clonotype was observed a few times. CDR3 amino acids: CASSGGPSYEQYF. The CDR3 DNA reads TGTGCCAGCAGTGGGGGACCATCGTACGAGCAGTACTTC. This chain uses TRBV27 with TRBJ2-7, with D tentatively TRBD1 or TRBD2 (5 bases each). Germline assignment: CDR1 MNHEY and CDR2 SMNVEV (reference sequence). Trimming removed 5 bases from V and 4 bases from J, with 12 bases in between. The CDR3 length is 13 residues.

This clonotype was observed a few times. The V gene is TRBV9, the J gene TRBJ2-7, with no clear D. With 0 bases removed from V and 6 bases from J, the gap between germline ends came to 10 bases. The CDR3 spans 13 residues. Germline V gene data show CDR1 as SGDLS and CDR2 as YYNGEE. In DNA, the CDR3 is TGTGCCAGCAGCGTAGGCCTCGTAAGCGAGCAGTACTTC. This sequence encodes CASSVGLVSEQYF.

This chain links TRBV6-5 with TRBJ1-1, with TRBD1 identical over 7 bases. Germline values: CDR1 MNHEY, CDR2 SVGAGI. V shed 5 bases, J shed 4 bases, and the junction held 4 bases outside the gene matches. This CDR3 has 13 amino acids. Written as DNA, the CDR3 is TGTGCCAGCAGTAAACAGGGGAGCACTGAAGCTTTCTTT. Translated, it gives CASSKQGSTEAFF.

This clonotype was found a few times. This sequence joins TRBV13 and TRBJ2-5; TRBD1 aligns across 11 bases. The J call could be wrong; TRBJ2-7 is a better fit for the DNA end. CDR1 and CDR2 from the germline V gene are PRHDT and FYEKMQ (reference sequence). The CDR3 extends over 15 amino acids. The CDR3 loop is CASSQTGTGGYEQYF. In DNA, the CDR3 is TGTGCCAGCAGCCAAACCGGGACAGGGGGCTACGAGCAGTACTTC.